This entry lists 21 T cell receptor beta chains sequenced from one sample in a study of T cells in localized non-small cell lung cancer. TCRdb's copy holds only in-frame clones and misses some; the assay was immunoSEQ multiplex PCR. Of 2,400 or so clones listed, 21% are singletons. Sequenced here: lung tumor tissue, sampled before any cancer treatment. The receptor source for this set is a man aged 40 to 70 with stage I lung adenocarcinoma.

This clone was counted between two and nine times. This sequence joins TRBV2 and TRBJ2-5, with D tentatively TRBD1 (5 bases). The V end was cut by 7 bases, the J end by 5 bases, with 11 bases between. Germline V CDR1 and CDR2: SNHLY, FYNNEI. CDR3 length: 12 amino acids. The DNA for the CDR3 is TGTGCCAGCAAATTACAGGCGGAGACCCAGTACTTC. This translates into CASKLQAETQYF.

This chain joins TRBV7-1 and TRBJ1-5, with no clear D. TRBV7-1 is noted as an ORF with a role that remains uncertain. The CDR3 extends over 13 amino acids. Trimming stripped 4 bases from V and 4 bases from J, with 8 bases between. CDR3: CASSFGQNQPQHF. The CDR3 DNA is TGTGCCAGCAGCTTCGGGCAGAATCAGCCCCAGCATTTT.

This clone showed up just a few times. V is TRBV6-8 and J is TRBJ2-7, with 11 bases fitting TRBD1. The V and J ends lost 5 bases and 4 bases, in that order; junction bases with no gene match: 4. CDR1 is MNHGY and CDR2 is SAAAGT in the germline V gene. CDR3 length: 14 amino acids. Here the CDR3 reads CASSIGTGGYEQYF. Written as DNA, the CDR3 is TGTGCCAGCAGTATCGGGACAGGGGGGTACGAGCAGTACTTC.

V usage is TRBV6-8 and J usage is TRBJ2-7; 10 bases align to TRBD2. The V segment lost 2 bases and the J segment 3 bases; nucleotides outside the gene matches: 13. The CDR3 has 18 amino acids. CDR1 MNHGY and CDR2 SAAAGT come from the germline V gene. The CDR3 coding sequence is TGTGCCAGCAGTTACCTGGAACGGGGGGGACTAGCGTACTACGAGCAGTACTTC. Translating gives CASSYLERGGLAYYEQYF.

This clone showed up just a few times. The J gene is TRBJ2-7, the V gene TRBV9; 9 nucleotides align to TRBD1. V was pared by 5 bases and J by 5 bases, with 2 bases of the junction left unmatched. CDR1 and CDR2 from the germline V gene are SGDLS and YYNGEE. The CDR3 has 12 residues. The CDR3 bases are TGTGCCAGCAGTTGGACAGGGGACGAGCAGTACTTC. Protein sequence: CASSWTGDEQYF.

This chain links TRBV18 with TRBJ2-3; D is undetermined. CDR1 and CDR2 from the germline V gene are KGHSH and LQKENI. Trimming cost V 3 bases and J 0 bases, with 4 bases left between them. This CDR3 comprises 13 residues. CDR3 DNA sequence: TGTGCCAGCTCACCGTCTAGCACAGATACGCAGTATTTT. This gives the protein CASSPSSTDTQYF.

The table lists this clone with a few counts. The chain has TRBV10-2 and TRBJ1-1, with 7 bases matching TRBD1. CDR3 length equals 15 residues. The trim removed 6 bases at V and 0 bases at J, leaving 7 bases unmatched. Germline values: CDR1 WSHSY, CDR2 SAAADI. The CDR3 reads CASRNGQVLNTEAFF. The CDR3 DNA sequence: TGCGCCAGCAGGAACGGACAGGTTTTGAACACTGAAGCTTTCTTT.

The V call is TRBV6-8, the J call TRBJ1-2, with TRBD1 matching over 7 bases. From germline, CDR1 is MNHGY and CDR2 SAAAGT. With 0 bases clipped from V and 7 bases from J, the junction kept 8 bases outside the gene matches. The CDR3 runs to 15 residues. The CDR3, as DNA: TGTGCCAGCAGTTACTCTCACAGGACAGGTGGTGGCTACACCTTC. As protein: CASSYSHRTGGGYTF.

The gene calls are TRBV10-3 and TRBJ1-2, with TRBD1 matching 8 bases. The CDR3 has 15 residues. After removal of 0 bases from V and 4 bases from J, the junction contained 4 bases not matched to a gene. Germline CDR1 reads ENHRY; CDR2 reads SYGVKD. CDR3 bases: TGTGCCATCAGTGAGTCGACAGGGGAGGGCTATGGCTACACCTTC. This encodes CAISESTGEGYGYTF.

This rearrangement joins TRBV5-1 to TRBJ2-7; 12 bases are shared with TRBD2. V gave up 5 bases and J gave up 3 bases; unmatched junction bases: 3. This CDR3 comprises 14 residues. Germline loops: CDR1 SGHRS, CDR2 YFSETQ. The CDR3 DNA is TGCGCCAGCAGAAGGACTAGCGGGGACTACGAGCAGTACTTC. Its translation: CASRRTSGDYEQYF. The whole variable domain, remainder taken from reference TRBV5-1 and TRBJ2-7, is KAGVTQTPRYLIKTRGQQVTLSCSPISGHRSVSWYQQTPGQGLQFLFEYFSETQRNKGNFPGRFSGRQFSNSRSEMNVSTLELGDSALYLCASRRTSGDYEQYFGPGTRLTVT.

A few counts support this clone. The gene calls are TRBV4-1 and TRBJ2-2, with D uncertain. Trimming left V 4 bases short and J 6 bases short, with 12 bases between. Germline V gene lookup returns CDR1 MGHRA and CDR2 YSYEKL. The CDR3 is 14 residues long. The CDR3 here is CASSPILRPGELFF. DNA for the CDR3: TGCGCCAGCAGCCCCATTCTACGGCCCGGGGAGCTGTTTTTT.

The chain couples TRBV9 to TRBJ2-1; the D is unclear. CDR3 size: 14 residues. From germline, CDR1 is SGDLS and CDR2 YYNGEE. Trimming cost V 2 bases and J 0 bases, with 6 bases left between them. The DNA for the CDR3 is TGTGCCAGCAGCGTTTCCAGCTCCTACAATGAGCAGTTCTTC. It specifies CASSVSSSYNEQFF.

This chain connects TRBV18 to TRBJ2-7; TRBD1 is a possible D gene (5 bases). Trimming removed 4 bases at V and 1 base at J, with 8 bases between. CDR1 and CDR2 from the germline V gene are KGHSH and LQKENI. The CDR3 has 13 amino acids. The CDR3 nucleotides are TGTGCCAGCTCACTACAGGAGTCCTACGAGCAGTACTTC. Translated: CASSLQESYEQYF.

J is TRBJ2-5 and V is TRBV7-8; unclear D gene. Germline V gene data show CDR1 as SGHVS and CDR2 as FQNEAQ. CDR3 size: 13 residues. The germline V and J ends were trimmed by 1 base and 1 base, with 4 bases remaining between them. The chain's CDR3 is CASSLDVQETQYF. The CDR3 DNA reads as TGTGCCAGCAGCTTAGATGTCCAAGAGACCCAGTACTTC.

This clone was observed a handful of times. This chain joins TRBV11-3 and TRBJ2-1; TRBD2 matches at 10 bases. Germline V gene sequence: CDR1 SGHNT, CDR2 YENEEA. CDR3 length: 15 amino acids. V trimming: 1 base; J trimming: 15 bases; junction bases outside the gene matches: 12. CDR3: CASSLVSSGGAVRFF. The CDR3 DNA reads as TGTGCCAGCAGCTTAGTATCCAGCGGGGGGGCCGTACGGTTCTTC. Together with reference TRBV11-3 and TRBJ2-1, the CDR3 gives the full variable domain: EAGVVQSPRYKIIEKKQPVAFWCNPISGHNTLYWYLQNLGQGPELLIRYENEEAVDDSQLPKDRFSAERLKGVDSTLKIQPAELGDSAVYLCASSLVSSGGAVRFFGPGTRLTVL.

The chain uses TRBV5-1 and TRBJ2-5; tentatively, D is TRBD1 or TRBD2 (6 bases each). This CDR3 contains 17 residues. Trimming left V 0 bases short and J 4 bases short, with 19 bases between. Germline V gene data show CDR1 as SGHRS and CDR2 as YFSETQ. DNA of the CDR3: TGCGCCAGCAGCTTGGTGGGGGGCGCGAGGGTTCGAGAGACCCAGTACTTC. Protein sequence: CASSLVGGARVRETQYF. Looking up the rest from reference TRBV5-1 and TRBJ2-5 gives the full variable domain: KAGVTQTPRYLIKTRGQQVTLSCSPISGHRSVSWYQQTPGQGLQFLFEYFSETQRNKGNFPGRFSGRQFSNSRSEMNVSTLELGDSALYLCASSLVGGARVRETQYFGPGTRLLVL.

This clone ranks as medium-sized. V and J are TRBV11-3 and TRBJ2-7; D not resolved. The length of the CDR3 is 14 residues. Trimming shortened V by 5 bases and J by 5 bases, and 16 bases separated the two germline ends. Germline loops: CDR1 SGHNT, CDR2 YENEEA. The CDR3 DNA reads TGTGCCAGCAGCCCCCCCTCGCGTCTCCACGAGCAGTACTTC. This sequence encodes CASSPPSRLHEQYF.

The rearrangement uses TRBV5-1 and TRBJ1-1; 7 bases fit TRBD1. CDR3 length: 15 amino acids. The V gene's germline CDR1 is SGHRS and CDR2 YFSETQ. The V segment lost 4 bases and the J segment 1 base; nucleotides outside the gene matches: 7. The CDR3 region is CASSRKTGANTEAFF. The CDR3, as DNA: TGCGCCAGCAGCCGGAAAACAGGGGCGAACACTGAAGCTTTCTTT.

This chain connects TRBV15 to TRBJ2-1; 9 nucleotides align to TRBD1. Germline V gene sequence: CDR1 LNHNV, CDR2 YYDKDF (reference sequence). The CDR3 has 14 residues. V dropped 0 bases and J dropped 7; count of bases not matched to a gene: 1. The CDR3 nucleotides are TGTGCCACCAGCAGAGACGGGACAGGGAATGAGCAGTTCTTC. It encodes CATSRDGTGNEQFF.

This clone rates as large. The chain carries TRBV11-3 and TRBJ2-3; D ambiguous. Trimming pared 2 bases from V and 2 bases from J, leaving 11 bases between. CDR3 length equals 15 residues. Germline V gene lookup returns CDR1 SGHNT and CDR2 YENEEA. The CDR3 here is CASSLYSTPTDTQYF. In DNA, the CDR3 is TGTGCCAGCAGCTTATACTCAACTCCCACAGATACGCAGTATTTT.

The chain's CDR3 is CASSLGVGGYTF. DNA of the CDR3: TGTGCCAGCAGTTTAGGGGTAGGCGGCTACACCTTC. This chain connects TRBV28 to TRBJ1-2, with unresolved D. Per the germline V gene, CDR1 is MDHEN and CDR2 is SYDVKM. The CDR3 length is 12 residues. V was pared by 2 bases and J by 8 bases, with 9 bases between.